A single sample is the source of the 20 T cell receptor beta chains below, sequenced in a study of CD8 T cells in ankylosing spondylitis. A single record per CDR3 protein comes from TCRdb applying MiXCR to the 5' RACE reads. The repertoire holds 190,000 or so distinct CDR3 sequences, with 10% to 15% as singletons. The specimen was blood, either unsorted or a sorted T cell fraction (not recorded which). These receptors came from a male donor with ankylosing spondylitis or in good health (not recorded which).

The chain has TRBV5-4 and TRBJ2-1; 9 bases match TRBD1. The CDR3 is 13 amino acids. V lost 10 bases and J lost 3; bases outside the gene matches: 5. Germline V lookup: CDR1 SGHNT, CDR2 YYREEE (reference sequence). Written as DNA, the CDR3 is TGTGCCGGCCGGACAGGGGTCTACAATGAGCAGTTCTTC. Its translation is CAGRTGVYNEQFF.

In this sample, this clonotype turned up many times. This rearrangement joins TRBV4-1 to TRBJ2-2; D gene uncertain. The CDR3 is 14 amino acids. Deletions cut 6 bases from V and 3 bases from J, with 11 bases between. CDR1 is MGHRA and CDR2 is YSYEKL in the germline V gene. The CDR3 region is CASSNLEDTGELFF. The CDR3 DNA reads as TGCGCCAGCAGTAACCTCGAGGACACCGGGGAGCTGTTTTTT.

This rearrangement joins TRBV13 to TRBJ2-3, with D maybe TRBD1 (6 bases). Deletions cut 5 bases from V and 1 base from J, with 22 bases between. The length of the CDR3 is 18 residues. Germline V gives CDR1 PRHDT, CDR2 FYEKMQ (reference sequence). Here the CDR3 DNA reads TGTGCCAGCAGCCTTGTCCGACAGGCCCCCGCGGGCACAGATACGCAGTATTTT. It translates to CASSLVRQAPAGTDTQYF.

This clonotype was seen a handful of times. V usage is TRBV30 and J usage is TRBJ2-7; the match to TRBD2 covers 10 bases. Germline V gene data show CDR1 as GTSNPN and CDR2 as SVGIG (reference sequence). The CDR3 runs 14 residues. Unmatched junction bases numbered 4, after V lost 0 bases and J lost 5 bases. The chain's CDR3 is CAWSVLAGTDEQYF. CDR3 nucleotides: TGTGCCTGGAGTGTACTAGCGGGAACAGACGAGCAGTACTTC.

V usage is TRBV5-1 and J usage is TRBJ2-7; 7 bases map to TRBD1. Germline V gene data show CDR1 as SGHRS and CDR2 as YFSETQ. V was clipped by 6 bases and J by 0 bases; unmatched bases: 6. CDR3 size: 14 residues. This chain's CDR3 is CASNIGTDSYEQYF. CDR3 bases: TGCGCCAGCAACATAGGGACAGACTCCTACGAGCAGTACTTC. Supplemented by reference TRBV5-1 and TRBJ2-7, the full variable domain reads KAGVTQTPRYLIKTRGQQVTLSCSPISGHRSVSWYQQTPGQGLQFLFEYFSETQRNKGNFPGRFSGRQFSNSRSEMNVSTLELGDSALYLCASNIGTDSYEQYFGPGTRLTVT.

This clonotype has more than one count but fewer than ten. This chain connects TRBV24-1 to TRBJ2-7; 7 positions agree with TRBD2. Germline CDR1 KGHDR, CDR2 SFDVKD. The CDR3 extends over 13 amino acids. Trimming removed 7 bases from V and 3 bases from J; junction bases left unmatched: 5. The CDR3 loop reads CATSPGRGYEQYF. Written as DNA, the CDR3 is TGTGCCACCAGCCCGGGGAGGGGCTACGAGCAGTACTTC.

This clonotype has only a few counts. The V and J genes are TRBV10-3 and TRBJ2-5; TRBD2 aligns across 9 bases. J was trimmed by 2 bases and V by 6 bases; bases with no gene match: 13. Germline lookup yields CDR1 ENHRY and CDR2 SYGVKD. CDR3 size: 17 residues. In DNA form, the CDR3 reads TGTGCCATCAGACCAGAGGCCAAGCGGGAGGCTCAAGAGACCCAGTACTTC. Its translation: CAIRPEAKREAQETQYF.

The table lists this clonotype with many counts. J is TRBJ1-4 and V is TRBV12-3 or TRBV12-4; 7 positions match TRBD1. Unmatched junction bases numbered 7, after V lost 5 bases and J lost 16 bases. This CDR3 is 11 amino acids long. In DNA form, the CDR3 reads TGTGCCAGCAGTGCCGGGACAGCCGCGTTTTTT. It yields the protein CASSAGTAAFF.

The table lists this clonotype with a few counts. The gene calls are TRBV6-1 and TRBJ2-7; D is possibly TRBD1 or TRBD2 (5 bases each). Deletions cut 4 bases from V and 3 bases from J, with 22 bases between. Looked up from germline, CDR1 is MNHNS and CDR2 is SASEGT. This CDR3 spans 17 amino acids. The CDR3 here is CASSGVDGGFPVYEQYF. CDR3 nucleotide sequence: TGTGCCAGCAGTGGGGTGGATGGGGGATTCCCCGTCTACGAGCAGTACTTC.

On this clonotype itself: A much larger clone lies one base from this, so it may be a read error. The J gene is TRBJ2-1, the V gene TRBV7-2; 7 bases line up with TRBD2. The trim removed 1 base at V and 8 bases at J, leaving 2 bases unmatched. Germline CDR1 and CDR2: SGHTA and FQGNSA. The CDR3 runs to 13 residues. The CDR3 spells CASSLGLADEQFF. CDR3 nucleotides: TGTGCCAGCAGCTTAGGACTAGCCGATGAGCAGTTCTTC.

This clonotype showed up just a few times. The chain carries TRBV12-5 and TRBJ2-1; 15 nucleotides line up with TRBD2. The V gene's germline CDR1 is LGHNT and CDR2 FRNRAP. V lost 2 bases to trimming and J lost 0 bases; unmatched junction nucleotides: 8. The CDR3 has 20 residues. In DNA, the CDR3 is TGTGCTAGTGGTTTGACCGGGACTAGCGGGGGGTCTAGCTCCTACAATGAGCAGTTCTTC. Translating it yields CASGLTGTSGGSSSYNEQFF.

V gene TRBV7-9 combines with J gene TRBJ2-7; 7 nucleotides align to TRBD1. CDR1 SEHNR and CDR2 FQNEAQ come from the germline V gene (reference sequence). The CDR3 runs 14 residues. With V trimmed by 5 bases and J by 3 bases, 7 bases remained unmatched. The CDR3 nucleotides read TGTGCCAGCAGCCTCCGGGACAGACACTACGAGCAGTACTTC. Translation gives CASSLRDRHYEQYF.

The chain couples TRBV2 to TRBJ2-6; a weak D match, TRBD1 (7 bases). CDR1 and CDR2 from the germline V gene are SNHLY and FYNNEI. Trimming removed 7 bases at V and 2 bases at J, with 12 bases between. The CDR3 extends over 15 amino acids. The CDR3 region has the DNA TGTGCCAGCATGGAGGGGACAGCTGGGGCCAACGTCCTGACTTTC. Translation gives CASMEGTAGANVLTF.

This clonotype has just a few counts. The chain joins TRBV18 to TRBJ2-1; 9 bases are a match to TRBD2. The germline gives CDR1 KGHSH, CDR2 LQKENI. The CDR3 runs to 19 residues. V was clipped by 4 bases and J by 0 bases; unmatched bases: 13. The CDR3 loop is CASSQVLSGGLPSYNEQFF. CDR3 bases: TGTGCCAGCTCACAGGTCCTTAGCGGGGGCCTTCCCTCCTACAATGAGCAGTTCTTC.

This clonotype was seen more than once but under ten times. This chain links TRBV12-3 or TRBV12-4 with TRBJ1-5; D remains ambiguous. CDR3 length equals 16 residues. V dropped 0 bases and J dropped 5 bases, with 14 bases sitting between them. CDR3 in DNA: TGTGCCAGCAGTTTAGCGCCCGAGTCTCTCGATCAGCCCCAGCATTTT. Protein product: CASSLAPESLDQPQHF.

The genes are TRBV7-2 and TRBJ1-1; the match to TRBD1 covers 7 bases. The J segment lost 0 bases and the V segment lost 6 bases, leaving 4 bases of the junction unmatched. The germline V gene has CDR1 SGHTA and CDR2 FQGNSA. The CDR3 covers 14 residues. The CDR3 DNA reads TGTGCCAGCAGTTGGGGACAGCTGAACACTGAAGCTTTCTTT. It codes for CASSWGQLNTEAFF.

This clonotype was seen repeatedly, ten times or more. J is TRBJ2-3 and V is TRBV4-1; 8 bases are shared with TRBD1. The CDR3 is 15 residues long. The V and J ends lost 0 bases and 3 bases, in that order; junction bases with no gene match: 2. Per germline, CDR1 MGHRA and CDR2 YSYEKL. For the CDR3, the DNA is TGCGCCAGCAGCCAAGAGGACAGGGCAACAGATACGCAGTATTTT. As protein: CASSQEDRATDTQYF.

V usage is TRBV20-1 and J usage is TRBJ2-7, with D possibly TRBD1 on 6 matching bases. The CDR3 runs to 13 residues. Germline loops: CDR1 DFQATT, CDR2 SNEGSKA (reference sequence). V was shortened by 6 bases and J by 0 bases, with 12 bases between the two germline ends. The CDR3 is CSARTASSYEQYF. CDR3 in DNA: TGCAGTGCCCGGACAGCGAGCTCCTACGAGCAGTACTTC.

This chain connects TRBV2 to TRBJ2-7; D gene ambiguous. The CDR3 totals 13 residues. Trimming removed 3 bases at V and 4 bases at J, with 10 bases between. Germline V CDR1 and CDR2: SNHLY, FYNNEI. The CDR3 is CASSDSRTYEQYF. CDR3 sequence (DNA): TGTGCCAGCAGTGACTCGAGAACATACGAGCAGTACTTC.

This clonotype occurred many times. This chain links TRBV4-1 with TRBJ2-5; D is uncertain. The CDR3 covers 15 residues. Trimming shortened V by 0 bases and J by 1 base, and 9 bases separated the two germline ends. Germline CDR1 and CDR2: MGHRA and YSYEKL. CDR3 in amino acids: CASSQDTSSQETQYF. The DNA of the CDR3 is TGCGCCAGCAGCCAAGATACCAGTTCCCAAGAGACCCAGTACTTC.